This T cell receptor (delta chain) was recorded in a study of gamma-delta chains in newborns, infants, children. Across the whole study: Microbial exposure reportedly drives polyclonal innate γδ T cell expansion after birth.

This clone turned up a few times. This probably arose from a read error, given a far larger clone one base away. Other nucleotide sequences from this sample produce the same CDR3. TCRdb re-identified clones in the reads via CATT. The table shows around 1,200 delta-chain clones, with 2.8% occurring only once. This CDR3 is built from 17 residues. V shed 2 bases, J shed 0 bases, and the junction held 9 bases outside the gene matches. Germline V gene data show CDR1 as GEAIGNYY and CDR2 as EKD. The TCR was taken from a child who was a newborn, infant or young child, either healthy, febrile or measles-vaccinated (not recorded which). This chain joins TRDV2 and TRDJ1, with 9 bases identical to TRDD3. Sample: blood. CDR3 protein: CACDSLTGGRDTDKLIF. For the CDR3, the DNA is TGTGCCTGTGACAGTCTTACTGGGGGACGAGACACCGATAAACTCATCTTT.